Presented here are 31 T cell receptor beta chains from one specimen sequenced in a study of metastatic and nonmetastatic thyroid tumors. TCRdb ran MiXCR on the PCR reads. The sample lists roughly 20,000 clones; approximately 35% were seen once. Patients had received no treatment of any kind before thyroid surgery. Sequencing used tumor tissue. These receptors were obtained from a male donor with papillary thyroid cancer or a benign thyroid nodule (not recorded which). Some clones in this sample may be carry-over from other donors' samples.

The chain couples TRBV30 to TRBJ2-7, with D unresolved. Germline CDR1 reads GTSNPN; CDR2 reads SVGIG (reference sequence). The ends were cut back, 0 bases at V and 1 base at J, with 4 bases in the middle. CDR3 length: 12 residues. The CDR3 DNA sequence: TGTGCCTGGAGTGTAGGGTCCTACGAGCAGTACTTC. Amino acids: CAWSVGSYEQYF.

The genes are TRBV28 and TRBJ2-7; D possibly uses TRBD1 or TRBD2 (5 bases each). V was clipped by 5 bases and J by 2 bases, with 13 bases between them. Germline CDR1 and CDR2: MDHEN and SYDVKM. This CDR3 comprises 14 residues. The CDR3 region has the DNA TGTGCCAGCAGTACTTGGGACGGAACCTACGAGCAGTACTTC. Its protein is CASSTWDGTYEQYF.

This clone was detected ten times or more. Given a much more abundant clone one base away, this may be a read error. The chain recombines TRBV3-1 with TRBJ2-7; D uncertain. The V end was cut by 1 base, the J end by 3 bases, with 10 bases between. Germline-derived CDR1 and CDR2 are LGHDT and YNNKEL (reference sequence). The CDR3 sequence is 14 residues long. CDR3 sequence reads: CASSQAGQRYEQYF. The CDR3 nucleotides are TGTGCCAGCAGCCAAGCTGGTCAGCGCTACGAGCAGTACTTC.

The CDR3 DNA reads as TGTGCCAGCAGTGAAGGTGCGGATAATTCACCCCTCCACTTT. This translates into CASSEGADNSPLHF. The genes are TRBV6-1 and TRBJ1-6; D remains unclear. Germline V lookup: CDR1 MNHNS, CDR2 SASEGT. The CDR3 runs 14 residues. Trimming left V 1 base short and J 5 bases short, with 6 bases between.

The rearrangement joins TRBV20-1 to TRBJ2-1; possible D gene TRBD1, 6 bases. With 5 bases removed from V and 2 bases from J, the gap between germline ends came to 19 bases. CDR3 size: 16 residues. From germline, CDR1 is DFQATT and CDR2 SNEGSKA (reference sequence). CDR3 DNA: TGCAGTGCTGAGCCTCAGGGGAAGGTCGCCTACAATGAGCAGTTCTTC. Translating gives CSAEPQGKVAYNEQFF.

This clone appeared many times. Different DNA sequences within this sample yield the same CDR3. The chain joins TRBV4-1 to TRBJ2-1, with D perhaps matching TRBD2 (6 bases). There are 13 residues in the CDR3. Germline V gene lookup returns CDR1 MGHRA and CDR2 YSYEKL. V was clipped by 3 bases and J by 3 bases, with 6 bases between them. The CDR3 reads CASSQDYYNEQFF. As DNA, the CDR3 is TGCGCCAGCAGCCAGGACTACTACAATGAGCAGTTCTTC.

The genes are TRBV20-1 and TRBJ2-7; TRBD1 matches 11 bases. The V gene's germline CDR1 is DFQATT and CDR2 SNEGSKA (reference sequence). The CDR3 is made up of 14 amino acids. Losses at the gene ends were 5 bases for V and 6 bases for J; bases not matched to a gene: 9. The CDR3 spells CSAGTGTGGFEQYF. The CDR3 DNA is TGCAGTGCTGGTACCGGGACAGGGGGTTTCGAGCAGTACTTC.

This clone has a count of ten or more. This may arise from a read error, as a much more abundant clone is one base away. V is TRBV29-1 and J is TRBJ2-2; tentatively, D is TRBD1 or TRBD2 (5 bases each). The ends were cut back, 5 bases at V and 6 bases at J, with 10 bases in the middle. The CDR3 has 12 residues. CDR1 and CDR2 from the germline V gene are SQVTM and ANQGSEA. CDR3 protein: CSVLRGPGELFF. Written as DNA, the CDR3 is TGCAGCGTTCTTAGGGGACCCGGGGAGCTGTTTTTT.

CDR3 bases: TGCGCCAGCAGCAGGCTTGATGAGCAGTTCTTC. This sequence encodes CASSRLDEQFF. This chain connects TRBV5-1 to TRBJ2-5; no clear D gene. Gene TRBJ2-1 matches the end of the DNA better, so the J call may be wrong. This CDR3 contains 11 residues. CDR1 and CDR2 from the germline V gene are SGHRS and YFSETQ.

A few counts support this clone. The V and J genes are TRBV28 and TRBJ2-7; the match to TRBD1 covers 8 bases. The junction had 9 bases not matched to a gene; V was cut back by 8 bases and J by 3 bases. The CDR3 is made up of 14 amino acids. Germline lookup yields CDR1 MDHEN and CDR2 SYDVKM. The CDR3 region is CASSGQGSNYEQYF. In DNA, the CDR3 is TGTGCCAGCTCCGGACAGGGTTCCAACTACGAGCAGTACTTC.

The V and J genes are TRBV5-1 and TRBJ1-4; TRBD1 aligns across 9 bases. CDR1 is SGHRS, CDR2 YFSETQ, per germline. The length of the CDR3 is 18 residues. V shed 4 bases and J 0 bases; nucleotides not matched to a gene: 10. CDR3 sequence: CASSPGGQGHATNEKLFF. The CDR3 DNA sequence: TGCGCCAGCAGCCCGGGGGGACAGGGACATGCAACTAATGAAAAACTGTTTTTT.

About this clone itself: Mismatch with germline at one junction end may stem from a read error. J is TRBJ2-7 and V is TRBV6-1, with D possibly being TRBD1 (6 bases). The germline CDR1 and CDR2 sequences are MNHNS and SASEGT. CDR3 length: 15 amino acids. The CDR3 is CASGRPGTSSYAQYF. Written as DNA, the CDR3 is TGTGCCAGCGGTCGACCTGGGACAAGCTCCTACGCGCAGTACTTC.

The rearrangement joins TRBV20-1 to TRBJ2-1; tentatively, D is TRBD2 (6 bases). This CDR3 contains 15 residues. Per germline, CDR1 DFQATT and CDR2 SNEGSKA (reference sequence). Trimming cost V 3 bases and J 3 bases, with 15 bases left between them. The CDR3: CSARAVSGDYNEQFF. The CDR3 DNA reads as TGCAGTGCTAGGGCAGTTAGCGGAGACTACAATGAGCAGTTCTTC.

Many counts were recorded for this clone. The chain couples TRBV10-3 to TRBJ2-1; D might be TRBD2 (6 bases). Trimming pared 10 bases from V and 6 bases from J, leaving 10 bases between. The V gene's germline CDR1 is ENHRY and CDR2 SYGVKD. This CDR3 region has 11 residues. CDR3 loop: CATARGNEQFF. The CDR3, as DNA: TGTGCCACCGCGCGGGGCAATGAGCAGTTCTTC.

The sample holds a few counts of this clone. This sequence joins TRBV19 and TRBJ2-7; weak D call: TRBD1 (6 bases). Germline loops: CDR1 LNHDA, CDR2 SQIVND (reference sequence). CDR3 length: 14 residues. V lost 3 bases, J lost 7 bases, and 16 bases lay in between. The CDR3 here is CASSMGRQVMEQYF. For the CDR3, the DNA is TGTGCCAGTAGTATGGGACGACAGGTAATGGAGCAGTACTTC. The full variable domain, its missing parts supplied by reference TRBV19 and TRBJ2-7, is DGGITQSPKYLFRKEGQNVTLSCEQNLNHDAMYWYRQDPGQGLRLIYYSQIVNDFQKGDIAEGYSVSREKKESFPLTVTSAQKNPTAFYLCASSMGRQVMEQYFGPGTRLTVT.

The gene calls are TRBV7-9 and TRBJ2-1; D unresolved. Trimming shortened V by 3 bases and J by 7 bases, and 13 bases separated the two germline ends. The CDR3 consists of 14 residues. The germline CDR1 and CDR2 sequences are SEHNR and FQNEAQ (reference sequence). DNA for the CDR3: TGTGCCAGCAGCTTTGTACCCGGAGAGAATGAGCAGTTCTTC. Protein: CASSFVPGENEQFF.

Regarding this clone: Lacking the conserved final phenylalanine or tryptophan, this CDR3 likely reflects a read error. The chain couples TRBV12-3 or TRBV12-4 to TRBJ2-2, with D possibly being TRBD2 (6 bases). The CDR3 consists of 15 residues. The CDR3 here is CASSRGVAGTWELFC. The DNA for the CDR3 is TGTGCCAGCAGTCGCGGGGTTGCGGGCACCTGGGAGCTGTTTTGT.

This clone was observed many times. The chain links TRBV27 to TRBJ2-5, with D tentatively TRBD1 (5 bases). With 3 bases removed from V and 5 bases from J, the gap between germline ends came to 7 bases. This CDR3 comprises 12 residues. CDR1 is MNHEY, CDR2 SMNVEV, per germline (reference sequence). DNA of the CDR3: TGTGCCAGCAGTTTCCAGGGCGAGACCCAGTACTTC. The encoded protein is CASSFQGETQYF.

Details on this clone: A much larger clone lies one base from this, so it may be a read error. The sample carries other DNA sequences with the same CDR3. This sequence joins TRBV12-3 or TRBV12-4 and TRBJ2-5, with TRBD2 matching 11 bases. The V and J ends lost 5 bases and 5 bases, in that order; junction bases with no gene match: 10. The CDR3 is 16 amino acids. CDR3 amino acids: CASSHSSGRNSETQYF. DNA of the CDR3: TGTGCCAGCAGTCATTCTAGCGGGAGGAATTCTGAGACCCAGTACTTC.

This clone counts as medium-sized. The gene calls are TRBV28 and TRBJ1-2, with 10 bases aligning to TRBD1. V was clipped by 5 bases and J by 4 bases; unmatched bases: 10. The CDR3 has 16 amino acids. The germline V gene has CDR1 MDHEN and CDR2 SYDVKM. This CDR3 reads CASSETGGTPLYGYTF. CDR3 DNA sequence: TGTGCCAGCAGTGAGACAGGGGGCACCCCCCTCTATGGCTACACCTTC.

By share of the sample, this clone is medium-sized (0.01 to 0.1%). This chain connects TRBV9 to TRBJ2-7; the D gene could be TRBD1 or TRBD2 (5 bases each). The germline V gene has CDR1 SGDLS and CDR2 YYNGEE. CDR3 size: 14 residues. Trimming cost V 4 bases and J 7 bases, with 18 bases left between them. The CDR3 sequence: CASSPGPSTGEQYF. The CDR3 DNA sequence: TGTGCCAGCAGCCCGGGACCGAGTACGGGGGAGCAGTACTTC.

This clone was detected only once. The chain employs TRBV7-8 and TRBJ1-3, with D maybe TRBD1 (6 bases). Germline V lookup: CDR1 SGHVS, CDR2 FQNEAQ. CDR3 size: 17 residues. V was shortened by 4 bases and J by 7 bases, with 23 bases between the two germline ends. The CDR3 loop reads CASSSESLEGDGNTIYF. The CDR3 nucleotides are TGTGCCAGCAGCTCTGAGAGTTTGGAGGGGGATGGGAACACCATATATTTT.

This clone qualifies as medium-sized. The V gene is TRBV28, the J gene TRBJ1-2; D not certain. Germline lookup yields CDR1 MDHEN and CDR2 SYDVKM. The CDR3 is made up of 12 amino acids. V was shortened by 6 bases and J by 1 base, with 6 bases between the two germline ends. The CDR3 region has the DNA TGTGCCAGCAGCTACAGTAACTATGGCTACACCTTC. Translation gives CASSYSNYGYTF.

At least ten counts were recorded for this clone. The chain combines TRBV6-1 with TRBJ2-1, with 9 bases that match TRBD2. CDR3 size: 18 residues. V was pared by 2 bases and J by 7 bases, with 15 bases of the junction left unmatched. CDR1 is MNHNS and CDR2 is SASEGT in the germline V gene. The CDR3 reads CASSENSLRATSGNEQFF. The CDR3, as DNA: TGTGCCAGCAGTGAAAACAGCCTCCGGGCAACTAGCGGGAATGAGCAGTTCTTC.

The chain is built from TRBV5-1 and TRBJ2-1; the match to TRBD1 covers 7 bases. Germline loops: CDR1 SGHRS, CDR2 YFSETQ. J gave up 0 bases and V 2 bases, and 2 bases lay outside the gene matches. This CDR3 is 15 amino acids long. In DNA, the CDR3 is TGCGCCAGCAGCTTAGACAGGGTCTCCTACAATGAGCAGTTCTTC. Translating it yields CASSLDRVSYNEQFF. Variable domain in full (rest from reference TRBV5-1 and TRBJ2-1): KAGVTQTPRYLIKTRGQQVTLSCSPISGHRSVSWYQQTPGQGLQFLFEYFSETQRNKGNFPGRFSGRQFSNSRSEMNVSTLELGDSALYLCASSLDRVSYNEQFFGPGTRLTVL.

The chain recombines TRBV28 with TRBJ1-2, with 8 bases identical to TRBD1. The germline CDR1 and CDR2 sequences are MDHEN and SYDVKM. V lost 5 bases, J lost 2 bases, and 16 bases stayed unmatched. This CDR3 is 18 amino acids long. CDR3 loop: CASSPRGPQGGANYGYTF. CDR3 sequence (DNA): TGTGCCAGCAGTCCGAGAGGTCCACAGGGGGGCGCGAACTATGGCTACACCTTC.

This clone was seen at least ten times. This chain links TRBV12-3 or TRBV12-4 with TRBJ1-5, with a possible D match to TRBD1 (6 bases). The CDR3 consists of 15 residues. With 1 base removed from V and 3 bases from J, the gap between germline ends came to 10 bases. The CDR3 DNA follows: TGTGCCAGCAGTTTAGGGACAGCCTACAATCAGCCCCAGCATTTT. This sequence encodes CASSLGTAYNQPQHF.

This clone came up a few times. The chain employs TRBV7-2 and TRBJ2-7; D is ambiguous. Trimming took off 7 bases at V and 4 bases at J, with 11 bases between the two ends. From germline, CDR1 is SGHTA and CDR2 FQGNSA. The CDR3 loop spans 12 amino acids. The CDR3 loop reads CASISNDYEQYF. CDR3 bases: TGTGCCAGCATTTCCAACGATTACGAGCAGTACTTC.

This chain joins TRBV11-2 and TRBJ2-3; TRBD2 agrees at 13 bases. J lost 4 bases, V lost 5 bases, and 9 bases had no gene match. CDR1 is SGHAT, CDR2 FQNNGV, per germline. The CDR3 sequence is 17 residues long. The CDR3 region is CASSRDGLAGEADTQYF. The CDR3 bases are TGTGCCAGCAGCAGGGATGGACTAGCGGGAGAAGCAGATACGCAGTATTTT.

About this clone: The junction departs from germline at one end; a sequencing error may be responsible. The chain has TRBV11-1 and TRBJ1-2; D is possibly TRBD1 (5 bases). This CDR3 has 14 amino acids. Per the germline V gene, CDR1 is SGHAT and CDR2 is FQDESV (reference sequence). The CDR3 here is CSSSAGAGNYGYTF. The CDR3 DNA reads TGTTCCAGCAGCGCCGGGGCAGGGAACTATGGCTACACCTTC.

This clone was counted ten times or more. The chain couples TRBV27 to TRBJ1-1; TRBD1 aligns across 7 bases. Looked up from germline, CDR1 is MNHEY and CDR2 is SMNVEV (reference sequence). V shed 8 bases, J shed 3 bases, and the junction held 15 bases outside the gene matches. CDR3 length: 16 residues. The CDR3 nucleotides read TGTGCCAGCTCTCGAGACAGGGTCGGTTGGTACACTGAAGCTTTCTTT. Protein product: CASSRDRVGWYTEAFF.